This TCR beta chain appears in the sequencing data of a study of metastatic and nonmetastatic thyroid tumors. The V and J ends lost 5 bases and 7 bases respectively, with 21 bases between them. Germline V gives CDR1 MNHEY, CDR2 SVGEGT. This CDR3 contains 16 residues. Thyroid surgery took place with no prior treatment in any patient. TCRdb re-clonotyped the PCR reads via MiXCR. The sample gives around 45,000 clones, about 4% of which show up once; around a tenth is in the top ten. This clone was counted many times. This CDR3 is also generated by other DNA sequences in the sample. The gene calls are TRBV6-2 or TRBV6-3 and TRBJ2-1; D might be TRBD2 (7 bases). The sample was blood. This receptor was taken from a female donor with papillary thyroid cancer or a benign thyroid nodule (not recorded which). Some clones in this sample may be carry-over from other donors' samples. The CDR3 DNA follows: TGTGCCAGCAGTCAGGGGAGGGGGGACCTCGGTAATGAGCAGTTCTTC. It yields the protein CASSQGRGDLGNEQFF.